This T cell receptor beta chain was sequenced for a study of beta chain features in type 1 diabetes. General study findings and limits: TCRB rearrangement may or may not be influenced by HLA type; here this remained unresolved. Individuals with type 1 diabetes displayed fewer insertions and more deletions at VDJ junctions. In every one of the four CD4+ subsets, TCRB CDR3s were moderately but significantly shorter in Type 1 diabetes patients.

Expressed TCRB transcripts got sequenced, as all isolated RNA was reverse transcribed. TCRdb keeps only in-frame clones here, not all; method: immunoSEQ multiplex PCR. The sample shows hundreds of thousands of clones, about 11% of them seen only once. Trimming took off 1 base at V and 6 bases at J, with 12 bases between the two ends. CDR1 and CDR2 (germline): GTSNPN, SVGIG (reference sequence). This CDR3 contains 14 residues. Worth noting for this clone: Antigen specificity is unknown.

Markers CD45RO/CCR7/CD25/CD127/CD95/CD27 served to sort CD4+ naive, central memory, regulatory and stem cell-like memory cells. V usage is TRBV30 and J usage is TRBJ1-4, with D uncertain. Sequencing input: naive CD4+ T cells from blood. The sequence was collected from a man aged 30 to 45 with type 1 diabetes. For the CDR3, the DNA is TGTGCCTGGAGTGGCGGCTTCGGGGATGAAAAACTGTTTTTT. Encoded protein: CAWSGGFGDEKLFF.